This T cell receptor (beta chain) was profiled in a study of human T cells and chemical hapten exposure. Study-level information: Mostly female, the patients presented with alopecia areata, totalis or universalis. General study points: Because all patients had alopecia, their immune responses might differ from healthy ones.

The time point: patch test 1, 2 weeks after DPC sensitization. The treatment here: therapeutic diphenylcyclopropenone sensitization with weekly scalp DPC. The authors' total RNA extraction used unfractionated whole blood. With regard to this clonotype: The target antigen is unknown.

Each cDNA molecule in the library carried unique molecular identifiers. TCRdb processed the RACE reads anew with MiXCR; each CDR3 protein has one entry. The top ten hold 1.5% to 2% of the sample, which has 50,000 or so distinct CDR3 sequences, 11% seen once. The germline CDR1 and CDR2 sequences are MDHEN and SYDVKM. Trimming pared 5 bases from V and 6 bases from J, leaving 18 bases between. The CDR3 totals 15 residues. This receptor was obtained from a woman aged 40-49 years with alopecia areata. Some clones in this sample may be carry-over from other donors' samples. The material was whole blood, obtained in connection with sensitization to the hapten diphenylcyclopropenone (DPC). V and J are TRBV28 and TRBJ2-3; a possible D gene is TRBD2 (6 bases). CDR3 in amino acids: CASSPIWRDGDTQYF. As DNA, the CDR3 is TGTGCCAGCAGTCCGATTTGGCGGGATGGGGATACGCAGTATTTT.